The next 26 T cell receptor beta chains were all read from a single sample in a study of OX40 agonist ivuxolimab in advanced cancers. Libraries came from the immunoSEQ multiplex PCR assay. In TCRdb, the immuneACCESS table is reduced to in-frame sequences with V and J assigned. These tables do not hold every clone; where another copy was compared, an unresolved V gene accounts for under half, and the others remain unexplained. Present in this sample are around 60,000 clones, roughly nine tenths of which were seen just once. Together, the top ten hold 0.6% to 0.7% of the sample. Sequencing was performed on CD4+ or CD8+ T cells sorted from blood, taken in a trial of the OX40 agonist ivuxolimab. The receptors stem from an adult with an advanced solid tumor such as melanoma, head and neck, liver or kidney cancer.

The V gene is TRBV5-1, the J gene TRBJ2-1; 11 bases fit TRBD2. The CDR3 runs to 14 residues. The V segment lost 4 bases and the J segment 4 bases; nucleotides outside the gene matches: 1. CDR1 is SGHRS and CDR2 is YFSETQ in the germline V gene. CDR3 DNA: TGCGCCAGCAGCACTAGCGGGAGATACAATGAGCAGTTCTTC. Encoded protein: CASSTSGRYNEQFF. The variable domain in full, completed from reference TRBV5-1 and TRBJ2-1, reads KAGVTQTPRYLIKTRGQQVTLSCSPISGHRSVSWYQQTPGQGLQFLFEYFSETQRNKGNFPGRFSGRQFSNSRSEMNVSTLELGDSALYLCASSTSGRYNEQFFGPGTRLTVL.

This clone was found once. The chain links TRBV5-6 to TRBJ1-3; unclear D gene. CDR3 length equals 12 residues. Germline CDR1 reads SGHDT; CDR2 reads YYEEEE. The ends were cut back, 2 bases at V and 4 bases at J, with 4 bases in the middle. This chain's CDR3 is CASSFAGNTIYF. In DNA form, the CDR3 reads TGTGCCAGCAGCTTCGCCGGAAACACCATATATTTT.

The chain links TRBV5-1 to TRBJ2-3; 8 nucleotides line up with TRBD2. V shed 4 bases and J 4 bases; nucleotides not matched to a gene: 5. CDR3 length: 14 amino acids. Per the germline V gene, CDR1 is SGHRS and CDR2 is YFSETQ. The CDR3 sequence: CASSAGGLPDTQYF. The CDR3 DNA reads TGCGCCAGCAGCGCGGGGGGACTACCAGATACGCAGTATTTT.

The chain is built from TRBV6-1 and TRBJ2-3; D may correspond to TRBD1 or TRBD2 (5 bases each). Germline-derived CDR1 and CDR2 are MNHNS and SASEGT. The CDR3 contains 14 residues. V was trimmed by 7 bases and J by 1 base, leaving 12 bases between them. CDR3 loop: CASKWGWGTDTQYF. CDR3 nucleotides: TGTGCCAGCAAGTGGGGGTGGGGCACAGATACGCAGTATTTT.

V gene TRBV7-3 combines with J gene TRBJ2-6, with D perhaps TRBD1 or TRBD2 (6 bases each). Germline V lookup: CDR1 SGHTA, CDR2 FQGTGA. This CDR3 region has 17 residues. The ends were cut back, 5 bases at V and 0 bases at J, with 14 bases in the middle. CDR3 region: CASSPGAGSSGANVLTF. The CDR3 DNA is TGTGCCAGCAGCCCAGGGGCGGGAAGCTCTGGGGCCAACGTCCTGACTTTC.

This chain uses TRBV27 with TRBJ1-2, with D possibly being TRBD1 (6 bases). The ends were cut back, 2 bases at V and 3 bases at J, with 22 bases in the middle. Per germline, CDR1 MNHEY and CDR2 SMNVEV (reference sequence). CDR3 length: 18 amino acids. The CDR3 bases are TGTGCCAGCAGTTTAGGGACCCCCGTAGGGGGGGCTGACTATGGCTACACCTTC. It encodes CASSLGTPVGGADYGYTF.

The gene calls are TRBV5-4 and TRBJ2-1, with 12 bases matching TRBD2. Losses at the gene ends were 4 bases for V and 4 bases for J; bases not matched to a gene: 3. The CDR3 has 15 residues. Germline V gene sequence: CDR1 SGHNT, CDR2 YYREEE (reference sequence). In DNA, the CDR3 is TGTGCCAGCAGCCCGACTAGCGGGAGTTACAATGAGCAGTTCTTC. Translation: CASSPTSGSYNEQFF.

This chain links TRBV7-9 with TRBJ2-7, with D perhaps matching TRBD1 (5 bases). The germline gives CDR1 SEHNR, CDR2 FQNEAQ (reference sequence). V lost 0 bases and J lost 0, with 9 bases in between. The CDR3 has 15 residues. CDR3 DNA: TGTGCCAGCAGCTTAGCGCTACAGGACTCCTACGAGCAGTACTTC. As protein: CASSLALQDSYEQYF.

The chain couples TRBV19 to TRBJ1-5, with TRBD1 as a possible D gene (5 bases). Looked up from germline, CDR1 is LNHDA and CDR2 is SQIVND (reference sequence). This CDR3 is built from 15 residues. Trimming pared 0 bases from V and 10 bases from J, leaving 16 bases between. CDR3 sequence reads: CASSIDPGPLTPQHF. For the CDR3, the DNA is TGTGCCAGTAGTATAGACCCGGGACCCCTAACCCCCCAGCATTTT.

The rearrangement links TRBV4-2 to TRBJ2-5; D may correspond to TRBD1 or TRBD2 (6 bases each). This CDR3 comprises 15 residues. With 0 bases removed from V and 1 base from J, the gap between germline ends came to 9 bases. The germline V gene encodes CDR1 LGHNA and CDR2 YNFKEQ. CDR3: CASSQDPGAQETQYF. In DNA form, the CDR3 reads TGTGCCAGCAGCCAAGATCCGGGGGCCCAAGAGACCCAGTACTTC.

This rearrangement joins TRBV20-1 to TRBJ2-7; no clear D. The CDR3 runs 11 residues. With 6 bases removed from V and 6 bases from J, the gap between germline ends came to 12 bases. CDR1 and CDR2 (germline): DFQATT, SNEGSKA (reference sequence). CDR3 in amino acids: CSAQAQSEQYF. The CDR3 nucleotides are TGCAGTGCCCAGGCGCAGTCCGAGCAGTACTTC.

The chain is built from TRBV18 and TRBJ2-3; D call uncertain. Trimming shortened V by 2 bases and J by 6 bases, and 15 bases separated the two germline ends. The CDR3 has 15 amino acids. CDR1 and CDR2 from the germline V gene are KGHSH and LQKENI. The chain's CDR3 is CASSPTRLPGDTQYF. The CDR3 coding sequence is TGTGCCAGCTCACCAACCCGACTCCCCGGGGATACGCAGTATTTT.

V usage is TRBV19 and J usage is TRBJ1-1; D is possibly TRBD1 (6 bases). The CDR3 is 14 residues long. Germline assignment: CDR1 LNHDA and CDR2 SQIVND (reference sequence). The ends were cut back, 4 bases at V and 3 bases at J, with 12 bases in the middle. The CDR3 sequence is CASSSEPGDTEAFF. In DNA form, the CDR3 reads TGTGCCAGTAGTAGTGAACCAGGGGACACTGAAGCTTTCTTT.

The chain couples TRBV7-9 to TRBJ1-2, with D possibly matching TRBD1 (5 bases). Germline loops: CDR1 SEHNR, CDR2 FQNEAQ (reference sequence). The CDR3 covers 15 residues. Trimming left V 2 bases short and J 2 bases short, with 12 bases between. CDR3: CASSLIQGTNYGYTF. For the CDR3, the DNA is TGTGCCAGCAGCTTAATTCAAGGGACCAACTATGGCTACACCTTC.

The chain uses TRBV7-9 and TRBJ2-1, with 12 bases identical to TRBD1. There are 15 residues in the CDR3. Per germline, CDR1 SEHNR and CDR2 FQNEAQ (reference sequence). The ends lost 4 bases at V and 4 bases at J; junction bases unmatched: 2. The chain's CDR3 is CASSSGQGAYNEQFF. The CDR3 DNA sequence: TGTGCCAGCAGCTCGGGACAGGGGGCGTACAATGAGCAGTTCTTC.

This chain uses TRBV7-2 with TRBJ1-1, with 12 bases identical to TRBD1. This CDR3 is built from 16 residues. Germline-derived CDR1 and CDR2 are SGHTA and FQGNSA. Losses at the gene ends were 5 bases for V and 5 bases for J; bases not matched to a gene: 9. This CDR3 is CASSKGGTGGYTEAFF. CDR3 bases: TGTGCCAGCAGCAAGGGGGGGACAGGGGGCTATACTGAAGCTTTCTTT. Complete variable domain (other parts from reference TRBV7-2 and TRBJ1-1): GAGVSQSPSNKVTEKGKDVELRCDPISGHTALYWYRQSLGQGLEFLIYFQGNSAPDKSGLPSDRFSAERTGGSVSTLTIQRTQQEDSAVYLCASSKGGTGGYTEAFFGQGTRLTVV.

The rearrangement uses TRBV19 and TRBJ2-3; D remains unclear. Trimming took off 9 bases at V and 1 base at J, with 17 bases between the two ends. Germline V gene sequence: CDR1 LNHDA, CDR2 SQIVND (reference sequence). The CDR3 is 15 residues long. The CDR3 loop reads CASGRALLGTDTQYF. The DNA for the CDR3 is TGTGCCAGCGGTAGGGCGCTTCTGGGCACAGATACGCAGTATTTT. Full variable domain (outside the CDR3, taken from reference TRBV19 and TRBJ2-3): DGGITQSPKYLFRKEGQNVTLSCEQNLNHDAMYWYRQDPGQGLRLIYYSQIVNDFQKGDIAEGYSVSREKKESFPLTVTSAQKNPTAFYLCASGRALLGTDTQYFGPGTRLTVL.

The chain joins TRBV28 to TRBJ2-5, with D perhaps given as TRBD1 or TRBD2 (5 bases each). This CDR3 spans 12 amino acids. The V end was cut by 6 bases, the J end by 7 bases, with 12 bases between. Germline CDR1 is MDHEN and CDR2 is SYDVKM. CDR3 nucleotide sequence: TGTGCCAGCAGGGGGGACGGCGGGACCCAGTACTTC. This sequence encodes CASRGDGGTQYF. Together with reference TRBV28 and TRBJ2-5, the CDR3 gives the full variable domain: DVKVTQSSRYLVKRTGEKVFLECVQDMDHENMFWYRQDPGLGLRLIYFSYDVKMKEKGDIPEGYSVSREKKERFSLILESASTNQTSMYLCASRGDGGTQYFGPGTRLLVL.

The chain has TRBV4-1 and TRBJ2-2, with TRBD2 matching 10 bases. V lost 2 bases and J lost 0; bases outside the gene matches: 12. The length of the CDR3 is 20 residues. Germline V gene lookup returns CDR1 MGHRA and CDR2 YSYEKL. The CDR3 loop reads CASSQSSGVLAGANTGELFF. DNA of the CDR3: TGCGCCAGCAGCCAAAGTTCGGGGGTCCTAGCGGGAGCGAACACCGGGGAGCTGTTTTTT.

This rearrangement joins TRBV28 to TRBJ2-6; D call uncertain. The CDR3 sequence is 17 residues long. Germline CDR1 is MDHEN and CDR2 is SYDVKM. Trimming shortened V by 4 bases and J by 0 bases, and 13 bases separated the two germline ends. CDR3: CASSSLKIFSGANVLTF. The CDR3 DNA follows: TGTGCCAGCAGTTCCTTAAAAATTTTCTCTGGGGCCAACGTCCTGACTTTC.

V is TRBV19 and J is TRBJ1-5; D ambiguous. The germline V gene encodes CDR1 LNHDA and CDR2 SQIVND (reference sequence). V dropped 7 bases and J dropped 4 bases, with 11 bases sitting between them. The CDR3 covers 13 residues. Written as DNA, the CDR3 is TGTGCCAGTACGGAACTGGGAAATCAGCCCCAGCATTTT. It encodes CASTELGNQPQHF.

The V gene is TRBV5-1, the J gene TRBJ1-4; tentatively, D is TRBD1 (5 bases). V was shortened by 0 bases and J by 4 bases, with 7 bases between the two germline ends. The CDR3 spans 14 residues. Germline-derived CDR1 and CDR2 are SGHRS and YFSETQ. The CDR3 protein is CASSLGGDNEKLFF. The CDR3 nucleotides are TGCGCCAGCAGCTTGGGAGGGGATAATGAAAAACTGTTTTTT.

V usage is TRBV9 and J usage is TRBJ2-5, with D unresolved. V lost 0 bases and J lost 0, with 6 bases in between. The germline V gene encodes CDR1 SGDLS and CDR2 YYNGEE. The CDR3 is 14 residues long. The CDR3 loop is CASSVDADQETQYF. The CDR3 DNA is TGTGCCAGCAGCGTAGATGCAGACCAAGAGACCCAGTACTTC.

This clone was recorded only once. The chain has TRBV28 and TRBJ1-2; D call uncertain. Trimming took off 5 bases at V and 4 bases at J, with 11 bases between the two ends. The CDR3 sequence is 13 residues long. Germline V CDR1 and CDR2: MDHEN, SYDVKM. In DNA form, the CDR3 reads TGTGCCAGCAGTCCCCGGCTGACCTATGGCTACACCTTC. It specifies CASSPRLTYGYTF.

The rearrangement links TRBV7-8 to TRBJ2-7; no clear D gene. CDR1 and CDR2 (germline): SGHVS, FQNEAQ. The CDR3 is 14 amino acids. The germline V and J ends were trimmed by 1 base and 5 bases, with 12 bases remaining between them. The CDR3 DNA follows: TGTGCCAGCAGCTTAGGGTTCCCGCCCCACGAGCAGTACTTC. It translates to CASSLGFPPHEQYF.

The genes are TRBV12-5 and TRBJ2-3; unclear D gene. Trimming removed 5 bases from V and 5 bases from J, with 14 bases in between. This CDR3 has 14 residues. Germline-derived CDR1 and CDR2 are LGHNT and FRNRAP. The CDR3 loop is CASGPRAPEDTQYF. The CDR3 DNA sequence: TGTGCTAGTGGTCCCCGGGCCCCCGAAGATACGCAGTATTTT.